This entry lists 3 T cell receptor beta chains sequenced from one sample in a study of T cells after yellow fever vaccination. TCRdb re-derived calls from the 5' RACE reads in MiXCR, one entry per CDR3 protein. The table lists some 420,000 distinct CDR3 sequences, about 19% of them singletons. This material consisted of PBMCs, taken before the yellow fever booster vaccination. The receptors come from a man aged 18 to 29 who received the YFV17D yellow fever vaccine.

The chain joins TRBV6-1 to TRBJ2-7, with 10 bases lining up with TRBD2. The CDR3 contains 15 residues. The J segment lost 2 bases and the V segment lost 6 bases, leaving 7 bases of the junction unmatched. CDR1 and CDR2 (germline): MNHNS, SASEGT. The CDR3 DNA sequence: TGTGCCAGCAGATTCACTAGCGGGGCGACCTACGAGCAGTACGTC. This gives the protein CASRFTSGATYEQYV.

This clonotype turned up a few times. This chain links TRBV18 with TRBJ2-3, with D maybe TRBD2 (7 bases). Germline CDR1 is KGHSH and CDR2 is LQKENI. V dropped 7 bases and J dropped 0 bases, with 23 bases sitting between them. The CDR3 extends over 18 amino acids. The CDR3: CASFTPVAGAASTDTQYF. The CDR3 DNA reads TGTGCCAGCTTCACACCGGTCGCGGGGGCCGCTAGCACAGATACGCAGTATTTT.

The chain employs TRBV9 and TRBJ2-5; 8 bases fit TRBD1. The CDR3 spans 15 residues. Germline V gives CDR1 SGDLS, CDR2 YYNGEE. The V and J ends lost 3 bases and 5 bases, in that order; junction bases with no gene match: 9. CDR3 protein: CASSGTTGGRETQYF. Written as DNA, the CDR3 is TGTGCCAGCAGCGGGACTACAGGGGGTCGGGAGACCCAGTACTTC.